This TCR beta chain was sequenced in a study of T-cell memory formation after mild COVID-19. The 5'RACE method, run with constant-segment primers, produced TCR alpha and TCR beta cDNA libraries (carrying sample barcodes and UMIs). In TCRdb, the 5' RACE reads were re-called with MiXCR into one record per CDR3 protein. Here the sample spans 150,000 to 200,000 distinct CDR3 sequences, approximately 10% being singletons. The CDR3 contains 15 residues. Germline-derived CDR1 and CDR2 are SGHTA and FQGNSA. Trimming took 6 bases from V and 2 from J; bases not matched to a gene: 6. Sequenced: PBMCs or a T cell subset sorted from them (not recorded which). The receptor's source is a man between 18 and 35 years old who had mild COVID-19 (a few samples of this study predate the infection). Cell type and time point are not known. The chain combines TRBV7-2 with TRBJ2-5, with 10 bases lining up with TRBD2. This CDR3 reads CASSWSGGEQETQYF. The DNA of the CDR3 is TGTGCCAGCAGTTGGAGCGGGGGGGAGCAAGAGACCCAGTACTTC.